Listed here are 2 T cell receptor beta chains from one sample, sequenced in a study of blood T cell repertoires in COVID-19. Only in-frame clones appear in the TCRdb table, and some are missing; sequencing was by immunoSEQ multiplex PCR. This table has around 210,000 clones, almost 90% appearing once. Sequenced input: peripheral blood. Receptors were obtained from a man between 18 and 35 years old with active or convalescent COVID-19.

The chain is built from TRBV27 and TRBJ2-7, with unresolved D. The germline V and J ends were trimmed by 6 bases and 2 bases, with 11 bases remaining between them. Germline V lookup: CDR1 MNHEY, CDR2 SMNVEV (reference sequence). This CDR3 spans 13 amino acids. CDR3 protein: CASSPFLPYEQYF. The CDR3 DNA reads TGTGCCAGCAGCCCTTTCCTCCCCTACGAGCAGTACTTC.

This rearrangement joins TRBV7-8 to TRBJ1-5; 7 positions agree with TRBD1. Trimming cost V 5 bases and J 6 bases; bases outside gene matches: 7. The germline V gene has CDR1 SGHVS and CDR2 FQNEAQ. There are 14 residues in the CDR3. Written as DNA, the CDR3 is TGTGCCAGCAGCACCTCAAGGGGGCGTCAGCCCCAGCATTTT. Translation: CASSTSRGRQPQHF.